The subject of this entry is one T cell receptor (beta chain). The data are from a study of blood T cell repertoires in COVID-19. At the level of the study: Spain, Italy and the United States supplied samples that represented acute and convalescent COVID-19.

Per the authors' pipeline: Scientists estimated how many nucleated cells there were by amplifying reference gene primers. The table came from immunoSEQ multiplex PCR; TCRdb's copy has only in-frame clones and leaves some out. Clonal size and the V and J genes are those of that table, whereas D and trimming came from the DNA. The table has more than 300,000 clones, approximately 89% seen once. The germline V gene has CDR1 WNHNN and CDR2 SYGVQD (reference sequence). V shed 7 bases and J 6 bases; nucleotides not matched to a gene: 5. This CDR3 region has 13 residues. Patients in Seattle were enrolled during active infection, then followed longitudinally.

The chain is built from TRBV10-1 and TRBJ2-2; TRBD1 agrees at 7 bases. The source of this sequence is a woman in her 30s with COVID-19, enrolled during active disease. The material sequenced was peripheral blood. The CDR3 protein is CASMAGGAGELFF. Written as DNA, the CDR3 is TGCGCCAGCATGGCAGGGGGAGCCGGGGAGCTGTTTTTT.